This TCR beta chain appears in the sequencing data of a study of blood T cell repertoires in COVID-19. Study-wide context: There were acute and convalescent COVID-19 samples, and they came from the United States, Italy and Spain. Sources were T cells, B-cell-depleted T cells, or PBMCs; the material itself was cDNA or gDNA.

As handled by the study authors: Amplifying reference gene primers gave estimates of nucleated cell counts. This table comes from immunoSEQ multiplex PCR, and its TCRdb copy is limited to in-frame clones, with some not included. V and J calls plus clone size are reproduced from that table; the DNA served to infer D and trimming. The table shows 150,000 to 170,000 clones, with 65% to 85% occurring only once. V lost 1 base to trimming and J lost 3 bases, with 3 bases between them. The V gene's germline CDR1 is SGHAT and CDR2 FQNNGV. This CDR3 region has 12 residues. This TCR was recovered from a woman of 80 years or more with acute or convalescent COVID-19. The chain carries TRBV11-2 and TRBJ1-2; D remains ambiguous. The specimen sequenced was peripheral blood. The CDR3: CASSLGDYGYTF. Here the CDR3 DNA reads TGTGCCAGCAGCTTAGGCGACTATGGCTACACCTTC.